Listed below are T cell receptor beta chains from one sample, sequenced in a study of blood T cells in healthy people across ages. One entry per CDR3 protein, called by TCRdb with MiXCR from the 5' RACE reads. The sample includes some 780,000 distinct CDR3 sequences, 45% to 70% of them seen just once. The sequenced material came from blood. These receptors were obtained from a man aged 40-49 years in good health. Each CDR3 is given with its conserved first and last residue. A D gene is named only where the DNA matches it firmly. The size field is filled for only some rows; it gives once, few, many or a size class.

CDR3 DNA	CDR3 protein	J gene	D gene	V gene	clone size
TGTGCCAGCAGCCAAGGCCACCGGGAGCTCTACAATGAGCAGTTCTTC	CASSQGHRELYNEQFF	TRBJ2-1	-	TRBV3-1	-
TGCGCCAGCAGCCAAGGTTCTGGATCTAACTATGGCTACACCTTC	CASSQGSGSNYGYTF	TRBJ1-2	-	TRBV4-3	few
TGTGCCAGCAGGACCGGACAGGGGTCACGTTATCAGCCCCAGCATTTT	CASRTGQGSRYQPQHF	TRBJ1-5	TRBD1	TRBV28	few
TGTGCCAGCAGTTCCAGGGACGGATTAACCTATGGCTACACCTTC	CASSSRDGLTYGYTF	TRBJ1-2	-	TRBV27	-
TGTGCCAGCAGCGAAACAGGGAACTATGGCTACACCTTC	CASSETGNYGYTF	TRBJ1-2	-	TRBV5-6	-
TGTGCCAGCAGTGAAGGGGGCGGGGGGGCTACAGATACGCAGTATTTT	CASSEGGGGATDTQYF	TRBJ2-3	TRBD2	TRBV6-1	many
TGTGCCAGCAGCTTGGTGGACAGGGGGCCCTACAATGAGCAGTTCTTC	CASSLVDRGPYNEQFF	TRBJ2-1	TRBD1	TRBV5-6	-
TGTGCCAGCAGTGCAACAGGGGTGGCCGGGGAGCTGTTTTTT	CASSATGVAGELFF	TRBJ2-2	TRBD1	TRBV2	-
TGCGCCAGCAGTCATGAAGGACCGGCTTCAGATACGCAGTATTTT	CASSHEGPASDTQYF	TRBJ2-3	-	TRBV5-1	few
TGTGCCAGCAGTCTCGGACAGGAGTACATTAACTATGGCTACACCTTC	CASSLGQEYINYGYTF	TRBJ1-2	TRBD1	TRBV27	-
TGTGCCAGCAGCATTTACAGAGAATCCGCAGATACGCAGTATTTT	CASSIYRESADTQYF	TRBJ2-3	-	TRBV12-3/TRBV12-4	few
TGTGCCATCAGCCCGGGACAGGAGAACAATGAGCAGTTCTTC	CAISPGQENNEQFF	TRBJ2-1	TRBD1	TRBV10-3	-
TGTGCCACCAGTGACCCCAGGGGCTCTAATGACGAGCAGTACTTC	CATSDPRGSNDEQYF	TRBJ2-7	-	TRBV24-1	-
TGCAGTGCTAGAGGATTCGATCCCTCGGGGGCCGAGCAGTACTTC	CSARGFDPSGAEQYF	TRBJ2-7	-	TRBV20-1	-
TGTGCCAGCAGCTTAGCGCTAGCGGGACAGAGAGCCTACGAGCAGTACTTC	CASSLALAGQRAYEQYF	TRBJ2-7	TRBD2	TRBV7-6	-
TGTGCCAGCAGTTCCCGGGCAGGTAGAGACGAGCAGTACTTC	CASSSRAGRDEQYF	TRBJ2-7	-	TRBV27	few
TGCGCCAGCAGCTTTTCAGGGGGCGAAGAGACCCAGTACTTC	CASSFSGGEETQYF	TRBJ2-5	TRBD1	TRBV5-1	once
TGCAGTGCCTCGGTCCCCACGCTCGAAAAACTGTTTTTT	CSASVPTLEKLFF	TRBJ1-4	-	TRBV20-1	few
TGTGCCAGCAGTAAGGGCCTTGGAGATGGCTACACCTTC	CASSKGLGDGYTF	TRBJ1-2	-	TRBV6-5	few
TGTGCCAGCAGCGCTGCCGGGGCCTTTTATGGCTACACCTTC	CASSAAGAFYGYTF	TRBJ1-2	-	TRBV7-2	-
TGTGCCAGCAGCTCAGGACAGCTCCTATCCTACGAGCAGTACTTC	CASSSGQLLSYEQYF	TRBJ2-7	-	TRBV7-3	-
TGTGCCAGCAGCTTAGTGGGAGCCACCGGGGAGCTGTTTTTT	CASSLVGATGELFF	TRBJ2-2	-	TRBV7-3	-
TGTGCCAGCGTGCAGGGGACCGGTTCTAACACAGATACGCAGTATTTT	CASVQGTGSNTDTQYF	TRBJ2-3	-	TRBV19	-
TGCAGTGCTAGAGAACGGACTAGCGGGAGTCGTGAGACCCAGTACTTC	CSARERTSGSRETQYF	TRBJ2-5	TRBD2	TRBV20-1	-
TGTGCCAGCAGCGGTATGGGACAGCAAGCCTACGAGCAGTACTTC	CASSGMGQQAYEQYF	TRBJ2-7	TRBD1	TRBV9	-
TGTGCCAGCAGTTACATAGCGGGAGCGGGTACCGATACGCAGTATTTT	CASSYIAGAGTDTQYF	TRBJ2-3	TRBD2	TRBV12-3/TRBV12-4	once
TGTGCCAGCAGCCGGAACCTGGGAAACGAAGGCTACACCTTC	CASSRNLGNEGYTF	TRBJ1-2	-	TRBV7-2	-
TGTGCCAGCAGCTTGAACCGGGGGGAAACAGATACGCAGTATTTT	CASSLNRGETDTQYF	TRBJ2-3	TRBD2	TRBV7-3	-
TGTGCCAGCAGCTCGAGCCAAGACAGTAGCACAGATACGCAGTATTTT	CASSSSQDSSTDTQYF	TRBJ2-3	-	TRBV7-2	few
TGTGCCAGCAGGGGACTAGCGGGACTGTCCTACGAGCAGTACTTC	CASRGLAGLSYEQYF	TRBJ2-7	TRBD2	TRBV6-1	-
TGTGCCAGCAGCAAGGACCGAGTATCCAAGGGGACCCAGTACTTC	CASSKDRVSKGTQYF	TRBJ2-5	-	TRBV7-2	few
TGTGCCAGCGGAACTCGGGAAAAACTGTTTTTT	CASGTREKLFF	TRBJ1-4	-	TRBV6-6	few
TGTGCCAGCAGCTTAGCGACTAGCGGGGGGATTTCCTCCTACGAGCAGTACTTC	CASSLATSGGISSYEQYF	TRBJ2-7	TRBD2	TRBV7-2	-
TGTGCCAGCAGTTTATTAAGCACAGGGGCTCTAGTCTACAATGAGCAGTTCTTC	CASSLLSTGALVYNEQFF	TRBJ2-1	TRBD1	TRBV27	-
TGTGCCAGCAGCCAAGGGGCGAGTCTCACAGATACGCAGTATTTT	CASSQGASLTDTQYF	TRBJ2-3	-	TRBV3-1	-
TGTGCCAGCAGCTCCCGGAGGGGGCAGCCCCAGCATTTT	CASSSRRGQPQHF	TRBJ1-5	-	TRBV7-2	-
TGTGCCAGCAGTTTTTTAAGGGCTGGGGCCAACGTCCCGACTTTC	CASSFLRAGANVPTF	TRBJ2-6	-	TRBV12-3/TRBV12-4	-
TGTGCCACCAGTGATTTAACGGATGAAGCTTTCTTT	CATSDLTDEAFF	TRBJ1-1	-	TRBV24-1	-
TGTGCCAGCAGCTTGGGTTGGGCGGGAGGAAGCTCCTACGAGCAGTACTTC	CASSLGWAGGSSYEQYF	TRBJ2-7	TRBD2	TRBV5-5	-
TGTGCCTGGAGTGGAGGTGTACAGAACACTGAAGCTTTCTTT	CAWSGGVQNTEAFF	TRBJ1-1	-	TRBV30	-
TGCGCCAGCAGCTCCCTAACTAGCGGGGGGTTTTTAGGAGATACGCAGTATTTT	CASSSLTSGGFLGDTQYF	TRBJ2-3	TRBD2	TRBV5-1	-
TGTGCCAGCAGCGGTGCCCCCCCGGGGTCTCCTGAAGCTTTCTTT	CASSGAPPGSPEAFF	TRBJ1-1	-	TRBV7-9	-
TGTGCCAGCAGTGAAATGACTAGCTCCTACAATGAGCAGTTCTTC	CASSEMTSSYNEQFF	TRBJ2-1	-	TRBV6-1	-
TGTGCCAGCAGCTCACCCGGGACGGAGCTACACACCTTC	CASSSPGTELHTF	TRBJ1-2	-	TRBV7-9	-
TGTGCCAGCAGCCCCTCTAGGGGGGTGAATCAGCCCCAGCATTTT	CASSPSRGVNQPQHF	TRBJ1-5	-	TRBV28	-
TGCGCCAGCAGCCCGGGACAGGGGGTCGGGATTTATGAAAAACTGTTTTTT	CASSPGQGVGIYEKLFF	TRBJ1-4	TRBD1	TRBV5-1	few
TGCGCCAGCAGCCAAGATCGGCCCAGCAATGAGCAGTTCTTC	CASSQDRPSNEQFF	TRBJ2-1	-	TRBV4-3	few
TGCGCCAGCAGTCCGGCCGGGTCAGCAGTAGAGACCCAGTACTTC	CASSPAGSAVETQYF	TRBJ2-5	-	TRBV5-1	-